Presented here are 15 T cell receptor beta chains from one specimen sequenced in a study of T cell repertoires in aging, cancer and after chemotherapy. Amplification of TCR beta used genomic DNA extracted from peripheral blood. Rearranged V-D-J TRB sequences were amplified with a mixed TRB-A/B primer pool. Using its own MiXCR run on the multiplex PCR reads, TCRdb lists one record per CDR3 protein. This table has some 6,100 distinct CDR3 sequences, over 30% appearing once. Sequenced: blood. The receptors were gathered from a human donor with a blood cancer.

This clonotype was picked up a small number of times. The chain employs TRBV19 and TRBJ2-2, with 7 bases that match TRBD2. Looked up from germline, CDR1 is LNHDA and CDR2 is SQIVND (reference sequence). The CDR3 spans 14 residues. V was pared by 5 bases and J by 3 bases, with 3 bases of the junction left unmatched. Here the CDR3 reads CASSRGSDTGELFF. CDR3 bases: TGTGCCAGTAGTCGCGGGAGCGACACCGGGGAGCTGTTTTTT.

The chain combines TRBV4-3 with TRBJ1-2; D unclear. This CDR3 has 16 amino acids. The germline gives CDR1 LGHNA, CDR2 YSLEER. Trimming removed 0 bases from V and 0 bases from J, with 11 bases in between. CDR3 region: CASSQDNQNSNYGYTF. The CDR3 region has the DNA TGCGCCAGCAGCCAAGATAATCAAAACTCTAACTATGGCTACACCTTC.

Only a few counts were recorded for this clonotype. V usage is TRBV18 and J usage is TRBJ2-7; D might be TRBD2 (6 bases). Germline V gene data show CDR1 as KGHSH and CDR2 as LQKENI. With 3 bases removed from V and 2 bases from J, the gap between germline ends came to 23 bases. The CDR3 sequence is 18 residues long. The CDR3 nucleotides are TGTGCCAGCTCACCCTTTTATAGCTGGAGGGATCAGCCCTACGAGCAGTACTTC. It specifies CASSPFYSWRDQPYEQYF.

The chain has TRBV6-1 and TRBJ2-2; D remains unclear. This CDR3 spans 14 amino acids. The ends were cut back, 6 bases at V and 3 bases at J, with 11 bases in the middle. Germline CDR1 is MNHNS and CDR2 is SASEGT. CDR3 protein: CASRVNGDTGELFF. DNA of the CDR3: TGTGCCAGCAGAGTTAACGGTGACACCGGGGAGCTGTTTTTT.

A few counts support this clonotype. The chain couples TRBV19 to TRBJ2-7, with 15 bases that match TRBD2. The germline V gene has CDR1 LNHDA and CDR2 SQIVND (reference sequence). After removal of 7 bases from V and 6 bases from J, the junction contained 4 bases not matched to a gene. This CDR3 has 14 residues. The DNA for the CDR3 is TGTGCCAGTAAAACGGGACTAGCGGGAGGCGAGCAGTACTTC. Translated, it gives CASKTGLAGGEQYF.

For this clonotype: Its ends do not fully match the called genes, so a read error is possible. CDR3 in DNA: TGTGCCAGTAGTCTAGAGTTCGCGAACACCGGGGAGCTGTTTTTT. Translated: CASSLEFANTGELFF. The J gene is TRBJ2-2, the V gene TRBV19; D is unresolved. Germline values: CDR1 LNHDA, CDR2 SQIVND (reference sequence). The CDR3 length is 15 residues.

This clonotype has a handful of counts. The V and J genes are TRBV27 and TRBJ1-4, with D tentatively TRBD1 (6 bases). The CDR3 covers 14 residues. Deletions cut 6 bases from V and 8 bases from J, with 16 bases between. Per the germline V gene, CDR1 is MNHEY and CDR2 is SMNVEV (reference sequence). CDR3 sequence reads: CASSLVGGREKLFF. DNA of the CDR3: TGTGCCAGCAGCTTGGTAGGGGGACGGGAAAAACTGTTTTTT.

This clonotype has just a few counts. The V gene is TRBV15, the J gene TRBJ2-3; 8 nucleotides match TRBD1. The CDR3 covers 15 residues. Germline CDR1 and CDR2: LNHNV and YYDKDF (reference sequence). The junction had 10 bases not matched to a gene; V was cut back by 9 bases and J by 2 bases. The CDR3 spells CATKRAGGNTDTQYF. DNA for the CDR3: TGTGCCACTAAAAGAGCAGGGGGCAACACAGATACGCAGTATTTT.

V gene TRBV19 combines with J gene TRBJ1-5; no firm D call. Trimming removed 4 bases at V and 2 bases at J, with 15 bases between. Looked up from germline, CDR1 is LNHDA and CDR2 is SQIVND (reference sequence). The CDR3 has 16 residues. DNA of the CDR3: TGTGCCAGTAGTACTCAGGACGCAAGTGGCAATCAGCCCCAGCATTTT. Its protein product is CASSTQDASGNQPQHF. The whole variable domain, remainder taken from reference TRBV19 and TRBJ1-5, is DGGITQSPKYLFRKEGQNVTLSCEQNLNHDAMYWYRQDPGQGLRLIYYSQIVNDFQKGDIAEGYSVSREKKESFPLTVTSAQKNPTAFYLCASSTQDASGNQPQHFGDGTRLSIL.

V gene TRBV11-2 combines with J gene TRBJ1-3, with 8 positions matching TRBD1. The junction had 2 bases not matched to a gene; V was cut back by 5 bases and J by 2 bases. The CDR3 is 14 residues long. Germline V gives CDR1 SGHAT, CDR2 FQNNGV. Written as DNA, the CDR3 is TGTGCCAGCAGCCTACAGGGGGCTGGAAACACCATATATTTT. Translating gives CASSLQGAGNTIYF.

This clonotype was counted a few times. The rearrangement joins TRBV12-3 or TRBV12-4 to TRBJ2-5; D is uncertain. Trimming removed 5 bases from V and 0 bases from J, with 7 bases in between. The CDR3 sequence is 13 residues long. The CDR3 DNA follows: TGTGCCAGCAGTGTCAGGTACCAAGAGACCCAGTACTTC. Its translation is CASSVRYQETQYF.

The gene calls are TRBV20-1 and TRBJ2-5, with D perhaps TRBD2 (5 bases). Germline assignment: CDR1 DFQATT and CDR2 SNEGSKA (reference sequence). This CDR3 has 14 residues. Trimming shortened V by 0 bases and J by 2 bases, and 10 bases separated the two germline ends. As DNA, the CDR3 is TGCAGTGCTAGAGATTCGAGCGGACAAGAGACCCAGTACTTC. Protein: CSARDSSGQETQYF.

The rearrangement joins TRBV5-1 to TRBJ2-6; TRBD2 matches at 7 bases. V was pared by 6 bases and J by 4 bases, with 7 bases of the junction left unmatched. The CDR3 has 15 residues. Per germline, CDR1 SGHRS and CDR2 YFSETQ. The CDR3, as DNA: TGCGCCAGCAACATGGGGGGGACCGGGGCCAACGTCCTGACTTTC. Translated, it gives CASNMGGTGANVLTF.

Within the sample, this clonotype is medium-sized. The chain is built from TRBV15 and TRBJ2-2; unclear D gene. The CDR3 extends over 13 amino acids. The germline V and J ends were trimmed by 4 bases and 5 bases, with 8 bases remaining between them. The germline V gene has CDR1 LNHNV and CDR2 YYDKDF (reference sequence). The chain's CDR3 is CATSTPRTGELFF. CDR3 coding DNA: TGTGCCACCAGCACTCCGCGGACCGGGGAGCTGTTTTTT.

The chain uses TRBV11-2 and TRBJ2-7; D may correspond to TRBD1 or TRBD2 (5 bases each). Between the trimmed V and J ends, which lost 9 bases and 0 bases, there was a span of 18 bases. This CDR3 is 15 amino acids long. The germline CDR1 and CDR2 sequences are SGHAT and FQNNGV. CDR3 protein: CASSPSGQISYEQYF. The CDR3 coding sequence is TGTGCCAGTAGCCCATCGGGGCAGATCTCCTACGAGCAGTACTTC.